This TCR beta chain was captured by sequencing in a study of blood T cell repertoires in COVID-19. Across the study: COVID-19 samples from acute and convalescent phases originated in the United States, Italy and Spain. T cells, B-cell-depleted T cells, or PBMCs provided the cDNA or gDNA that served as material.

Authors' data handling: Reference gene primers were amplified, and this amplification served to estimate nucleated cell counts. Libraries were prepared by immunoSEQ multiplex PCR; TCRdb keeps only in-frame clonotypes and omits some of them. V and J calls and clone size are copied from that table; D and trimming were computed from the DNA. The sample lists tens of thousands of clones, 91% occurring once. With V trimmed by 5 bases and J by 3 bases, 21 bases remained unmatched. Germline CDR1 is SGHRS and CDR2 is YFSETQ. The CDR3 consists of 22 residues. The sequence was collected from a woman in her forties or fifties in a cohort sampled during active COVID-19. The chain has TRBV5-1 and TRBJ2-2; 14 nucleotides agree with TRBD2. The sample taken for sequencing was peripheral blood. DNA of the CDR3: TGCGCCAGCAGGATCGGGACTAGCGGGAGTCCGATCTCTTCTATCTACACCGGGGAGCTGTTTTTT. Encoded protein: CASRIGTSGSPISSIYTGELFF.